This T cell receptor (beta chain) was found in a study of regulatory T cells in long-lasting Graves disease. The overall study: Treatment with antithyroid drugs for over 5 years, together with positive TSH receptor antibodies, meant persistent Graves' disease.

Arm-PCR of CDR3 regions and iRepertoire HTBI primers were the basis on which TCR beta libraries were built. TCRdb passed the multiplex PCR reads through MiXCR, listing each CDR3 protein once. The sample contains about 290,000 distinct CDR3 sequences, roughly 21% of which appear only once. Study-level points and caveats: Patients with persistent disease shared over 2,500 public clonotypes, outpacing the approximately 920 shared by new patients.

The CDR3 is made up of 16 amino acids. After removal of 5 bases from V and 0 bases from J, the junction contained 7 bases not matched to a gene. The sample's time point: persistent/refractory GD, antithyroid drugs over 5 years with positive TRAb. Extracted PBMC RNA gave rise to the TCR library. Patients of an endocrinology department in Xi'an, China, were included. About this clonotype: Its antigen is as yet unknown.

This sequence joins TRBV12-3 or TRBV12-4 and TRBJ1-3, with 7 bases that match TRBD1. The material was peripheral blood mononuclear cells (PBMCs), obtained when the disease was refractory, from a patient treated with antithyroid drugs. The receptor was derived from a female donor with Graves disease. This CDR3 is CASSLTGSSSGNTIYF. The CDR3 DNA follows: TGTGCCAGCAGTCTGACAGGGTCCAGCTCTGGAAACACCATATATTTT.